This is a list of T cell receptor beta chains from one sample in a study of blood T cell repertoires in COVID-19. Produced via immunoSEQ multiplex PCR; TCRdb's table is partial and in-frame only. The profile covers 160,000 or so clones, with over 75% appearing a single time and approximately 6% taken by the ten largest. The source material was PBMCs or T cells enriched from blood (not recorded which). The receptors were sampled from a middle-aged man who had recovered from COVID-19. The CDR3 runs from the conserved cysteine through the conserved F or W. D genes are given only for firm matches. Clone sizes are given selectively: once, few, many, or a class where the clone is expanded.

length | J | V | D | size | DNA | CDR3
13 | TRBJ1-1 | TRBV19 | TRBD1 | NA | TGTGCCAGTAGTACTGACAGGGGCACTGAAGCTTTCTTT | CASSTDRGTEAFF
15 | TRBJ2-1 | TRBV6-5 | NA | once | TGTGCCAGCAGTTACGGGGGGGCCTCGGGGAATGAGCAGTTCTTC | CASSYGGASGNEQFF
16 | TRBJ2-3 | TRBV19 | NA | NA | TGTGCCAGTAAACCCCTTGGGGGGGGGCGTCAAGATACGCAGTATTTT | CASKPLGGGRQDTQYF
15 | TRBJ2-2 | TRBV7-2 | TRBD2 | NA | TGTGCCAGCAGGCCTACTAGCGGAAACACCGGGGAGCTGTTTTTT | CASRPTSGNTGELFF
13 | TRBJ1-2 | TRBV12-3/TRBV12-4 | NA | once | TGTGCCAGCACCACGTGGAGGGGCTATGGCTACACCTTC | CASTTWRGYGYTF
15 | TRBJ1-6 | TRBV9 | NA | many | TGTGCCAGCAACCGGGGGAGCTCCTATAATTCACCCCTCCACTTT | CASNRGSSYNSPLHF
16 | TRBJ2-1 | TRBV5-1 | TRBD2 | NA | TGCGCCAGCAGCGCCTTACTAGCGGGGGGAAACAATGAGCAGTTCTTC | CASSALLAGGNNEQFF
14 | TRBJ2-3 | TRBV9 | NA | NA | TGTGCCAGCAGCGTAGAACCACAGGAAGATACGCAGTATTTT | CASSVEPQEDTQYF
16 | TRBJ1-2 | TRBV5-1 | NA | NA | TGCGCCAGCAGCGGAGCCCCAGGGACACCGGGCTATGGCTACACCTTC | CASSGAPGTPGYGYTF
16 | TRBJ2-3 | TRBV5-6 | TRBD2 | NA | TGTGCCAGCAGCTTCGCATTAGCGGGGGGCACAGATACGCAGTATTTT | CASSFALAGGTDTQYF
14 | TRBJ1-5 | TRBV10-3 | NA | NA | TGTGCCATCAGTGAGGCCCAGGGGAATCAGCCCCAGCATTTT | CAISEAQGNQPQHF
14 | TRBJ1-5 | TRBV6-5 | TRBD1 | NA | TGTGCCAGCAGTAACGACAGGGCCAATCAGCCCCAGCATTTT | CASSNDRANQPQHF
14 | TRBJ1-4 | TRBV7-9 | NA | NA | TGTGCCAGCAGCTTCACGGCGGGGACCGAAAAACTGTTTTTT | CASSFTAGTEKLFF
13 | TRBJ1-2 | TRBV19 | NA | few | TGTGCCAGTAGTATCCGGGAGATCGGAGGCTACACCTTC | CASSIREIGGYTF
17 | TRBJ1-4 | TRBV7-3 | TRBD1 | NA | TGTGCCAGCAGCTTAACTCAAAGTCAGGGGGCGAGTGAAAAACTGTTTTTT | CASSLTQSQGASEKLFF